This T cell receptor beta chain was documented in a study of memory CD4+ T cells and cytomegalovirus serostatus. CDR1 is LNHDA and CDR2 is SQIVND in the germline V gene (reference sequence). The CDR3 sequence is 15 residues long. V shed 3 bases, J shed 1 base, and the junction held 2 bases outside the gene matches. As processed by the authors: Out-of-frame sequences were removed, leaving around 2.2 million distinct TCRbeta sequences. TCRdb's table, derived via immunoSEQ multiplex PCR, lists solely in-frame clones and lacks some. V and J calls and clone size are as listed in that table; D and trimming were resolved from the DNA. The sample contains about 57,000 clones, around 79% of which appear only once. Single viable CD3+CD4+CD8-CD45RO+ cells were sorted as the memory CD4+ T cells. Serostatus was set by detecting CMV pp150, pp28, p38, p52 IgG. Total CD4+ T cells were enriched by CD4 positive selection.

Specimen: memory CD4+ T cells from blood. The clonotype comes from an adult in good health and CMV-seronegative. The gene calls are TRBV19 and TRBJ2-3, with 9 bases lining up with TRBD1. For the CDR3, the DNA is TGTGCCAGTAGTATCCGACAGGGGGGCACAGATACGCAGTATTTT. This translates into CASSIRQGGTDTQYF.